This T cell receptor (beta chain) was obtained from a study of vaccination and CD4 T cells after COVID-19. Indicated treatment: approximately 9-day PBMC culture with coronavirus spike peptide pools or control peptides (ViraFEST assay). There are a few counts of this clonotype. Its antigen is still unknown. Sequencing of cultured CD4+ T cell DNA used the Oncomine TCR Beta short-read assay. Each CDR3 protein gets one entry after TCRdb re-called the PCR reads with MiXCR. The sample lists about 4,200 distinct CDR3 sequences, around 45% occurring once. V lost 0 bases to trimming and J lost 3 bases, with 15 bases between them. This CDR3 is built from 16 residues. The germline gives CDR1 LNHNV, CDR2 YYDKDF (reference sequence).

This clonotype was sampled from a human donor who had recovered from COVID-19. The chain has TRBV15 and TRBJ2-7, with a possible D match to TRBD2 (5 bases). Sequenced input: CD4+ T cells from blood, cultured in vitro. The CDR3 bases are TGTGCCACCAGCAGAGATTGGGCGAGGGATAACTACGAGCAGTACTTC. Translating gives CATSRDWARDNYEQYF.